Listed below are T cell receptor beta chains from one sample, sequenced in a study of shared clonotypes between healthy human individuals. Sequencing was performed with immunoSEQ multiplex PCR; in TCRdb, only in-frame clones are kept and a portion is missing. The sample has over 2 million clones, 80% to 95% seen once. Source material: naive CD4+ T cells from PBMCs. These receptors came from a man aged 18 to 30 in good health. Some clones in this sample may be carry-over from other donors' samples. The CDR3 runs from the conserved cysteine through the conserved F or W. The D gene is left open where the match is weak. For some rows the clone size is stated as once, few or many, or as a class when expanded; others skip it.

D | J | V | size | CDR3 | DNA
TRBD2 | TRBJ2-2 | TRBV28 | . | CASSLGEAGGNTGELFF | TGTGCCAGCAGTTTAGGGGAAGCGGGAGGTAACACCGGGGAGCTGTTTTTT
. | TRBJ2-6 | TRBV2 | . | CASSGIAPSSGANVLTF | TGTGCCAGCAGTGGGATAGCGCCAAGCTCTGGGGCCAACGTCCTGACTTTC
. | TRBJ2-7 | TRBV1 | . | CTSSQDNLGLTTSYEQYF | TGCACCAGCAGCCAAGATAACTTAGGACTGACGACCTCCTACGAGCAGTACTTC
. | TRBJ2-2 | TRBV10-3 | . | CATAAQDTGELFF | TGTGCCACCGCCGCCCAGGACACCGGGGAGCTGTTTTTT
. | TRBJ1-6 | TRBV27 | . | CASRLDFPNSPLHF | TGTGCCAGCCGGCTGGACTTTCCTAATTCACCCCTCCACTTT
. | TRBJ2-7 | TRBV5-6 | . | CASSWGPYEQYF | TGTGCCAGCAGCTGGGGACCCTACGAGCAGTACTTC
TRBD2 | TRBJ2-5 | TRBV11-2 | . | CASSLLLAGGREETQYF | TGTGCCAGCAGCTTATTACTTGCGGGAGGCCGGGAGGAGACCCAGTACTTC
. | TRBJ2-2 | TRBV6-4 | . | CASSGLVFTGELFF | TGTGCCAGCAGTGGACTAGTCTTCACCGGGGAGCTGTTTTTT
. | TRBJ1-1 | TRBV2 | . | CASKGLVGTEAFF | TGTGCCAGCAAGGGGTTGGTGGGCACTGAAGCTTTCTTT
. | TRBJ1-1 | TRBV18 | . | CASEVGGDTEAFF | TGTGCCAGTGAGGTGGGGGGTGACACTGAAGCTTTCTTT
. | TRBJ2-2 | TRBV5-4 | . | CASSLRATNTGELFF | TGTGCCAGCAGCTTGCGAGCCACGAACACCGGGGAGCTGTTTTTT
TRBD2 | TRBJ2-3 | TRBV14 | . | CASSQDRLAGDTQYF | TGTGCCAGCAGCCAAGATCGTCTAGCGGGAGATACGCAGTATTTT
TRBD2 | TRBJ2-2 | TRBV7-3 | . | CASSLTSGMTGELFF | TGTGCCAGCAGCTTAACTAGCGGGATGACCGGGGAGCTGTTTTTT
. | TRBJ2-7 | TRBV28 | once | CASTEGTYYEQYF | TGTGCCAGCACTGAAGGGACCTACTACGAGCAGTACTTC
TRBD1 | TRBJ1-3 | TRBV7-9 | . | CASSAQTGNTIYF | TGTGCCAGCAGCGCCCAGACAGGGAACACCATATATTTT